Each of the 18 T cell receptor beta chains below was sequenced from the same sample in a study of cytotoxic CD8 clonotypes in ibrutinib-treated CLL. This table comes from immunoSEQ multiplex PCR, and its TCRdb copy is limited to in-frame clones, with some not included. This repertoire shows almost 250,000 clones, around 70% found once; its top ten account for 15%. Sequencing used PBMCs, obtained after 24 months of ibrutinib treatment. The receptors come from a human donor with chronic lymphocytic leukemia.

V and J are TRBV7-3 and TRBJ2-1; D is perhaps TRBD2 (5 bases). V lost 3 bases to trimming and J lost 5 bases, with 11 bases between them. The germline gives CDR1 SGHTA, CDR2 FQGTGA. This CDR3 spans 14 amino acids. CDR3 bases: TGTGCCAGCAGCTTTTACGGGATAAACAATGAGCAGTTCTTC. It translates to CASSFYGINNEQFF.

This clone was counted a few times. The rearrangement joins TRBV30 to TRBJ2-7; no reliable D call. Trimming took 4 bases from V and 3 from J, leaving 13 bases between them. The CDR3 consists of 13 residues. The germline V gene has CDR1 GTSNPN and CDR2 SVGIG (reference sequence). This chain's CDR3 is CAWTRPLDYEQYF. The DNA of the CDR3 is TGTGCCTGGACCCGACCCCTGGACTACGAGCAGTACTTC.

The chain has TRBV4-2 and TRBJ1-5; D may be TRBD1 (5 bases). The CDR3 loop spans 15 amino acids. Germline CDR1 and CDR2: LGHNA and YNFKEQ. V lost 5 bases to trimming and J lost 1 base, with 12 bases between them. The CDR3 nucleotides are TGTGCCAGCAGCTTTCAGGGTGAGAGCAATCAGCCCCAGCATTTT. Its protein product is CASSFQGESNQPQHF.

A few counts support this clone. The chain couples TRBV5-4 to TRBJ2-7; maybe TRBD2 (5 bases). V was pared by 4 bases and J by 5 bases, with 16 bases between. The CDR3 sequence is 14 residues long. CDR1 SGHNT and CDR2 YYREEE come from the germline V gene (reference sequence). In DNA form, the CDR3 reads TGTGCCAGCAGCCAAAGCTCAACTAGGGACGAGCAGTACTTC. This encodes CASSQSSTRDEQYF.

The chain is built from TRBV7-9 and TRBJ2-5; D not certain. Germline CDR1 SEHNR, CDR2 FQNEAQ (reference sequence). CDR3 length: 12 amino acids. V lost 4 bases and J lost 1, with 4 bases in between. The CDR3 here is CASSSPQETQYF. The CDR3 DNA reads TGTGCCAGCAGCTCCCCCCAAGAGACCCAGTACTTC.

This sequence joins TRBV29-1 and TRBJ1-2; 10 nucleotides match TRBD1. Germline V gene lookup returns CDR1 SQVTM and CDR2 ANQGSEA. The J segment lost 8 bases and the V segment lost 1 base, leaving 16 bases of the junction unmatched. The CDR3 covers 17 residues. The CDR3, as DNA: TGCAGCGTTGAAGCACAGGGGACAGGGGTACCCCTGTGGGGCTACACCTTC. Protein sequence: CSVEAQGTGVPLWGYTF.

This clone is a singleton in its sample. As DNA, the CDR3 is TGTGCCAGCAGCTTGAAGGGGACAGGGGACGAGCAGTACTTC. It yields the protein CASSLKGTGDEQYF. The rearrangement links TRBV5-6 to TRBJ2-7; 10 bases align to TRBD1. Unmatched junction bases numbered 3, after V lost 1 base and J lost 5 bases. This CDR3 has 14 residues. Germline CDR1 SGHDT, CDR2 YYEEEE.

The chain carries TRBV5-5 and TRBJ2-2; 7 nucleotides match TRBD1. Trimming removed 4 bases from V and 2 bases from J; junction bases left unmatched: 8. The CDR3 runs 16 residues. Germline-derived CDR1 and CDR2 are SGHKS and YYEKEE (reference sequence). CDR3 in amino acids: CASSITGTANTGELFF. DNA of the CDR3: TGTGCCAGCAGCATAACCGGGACAGCAAACACCGGGGAGCTGTTTTTT.

The chain carries TRBV20-1 and TRBJ1-1; D might be TRBD1 (5 bases). The CDR3 spans 11 residues. Per germline, CDR1 DFQATT and CDR2 SNEGSKA (reference sequence). V shed 1 base and J shed 11 bases, with 11 bases lying between them. This CDR3 is CSARVGRGAFF. DNA of the CDR3: TGCAGTGCTAGAGTGGGGCGAGGCGCTTTCTTT.

This rearrangement joins TRBV7-8 to TRBJ2-3; D is perhaps TRBD1 or TRBD2 (5 bases each). CDR1 and CDR2 from the germline V gene are SGHVS and FQNEAQ. Trimming stripped 4 bases from V and 2 bases from J, with 16 bases between. The length of the CDR3 is 16 residues. The CDR3 loop reads CASSSYRDRHTDTQYF. CDR3 nucleotide sequence: TGTGCCAGCAGCTCGTACCGGGACCGACACACAGATACGCAGTATTTT. Supplemented by reference TRBV7-8 and TRBJ2-3, the full variable domain reads GAGVSQSPRYKVAKRGQDVALRCDPISGHVSLFWYQQALGQGPEFLTYFQNEAQLDKSGLPSDRFFAERPEGSVSTLKIQRTQQEDSAVYLCASSSYRDRHTDTQYFGPGTRLTVL.

The chain links TRBV19 to TRBJ1-5, with a weak D call TRBD1 (5 bases). CDR3 length: 13 residues. Germline V gene sequence: CDR1 LNHDA, CDR2 SQIVND (reference sequence). V was clipped by 7 bases and J by 2 bases, with 9 bases between them. The CDR3, as DNA: TGTGCCAGTACTTGGGGCGGCAATCAGCCCCAGCATTTT. Encoded protein: CASTWGGNQPQHF.

This clone was counted a single time. This chain uses TRBV2 with TRBJ2-7; a possible D gene is TRBD2 (6 bases). The germline V and J ends were trimmed by 6 bases and 1 base, with 13 bases remaining between them. This CDR3 contains 14 residues. The V gene's germline CDR1 is SNHLY and CDR2 FYNNEI. CDR3 nucleotide sequence: TGTGCCAGCAGCCGGGGGTTCTGGTCCTACGAGCAGTACTTC. Its translation is CASSRGFWSYEQYF.

This clone was detected only a few times. The gene calls are TRBV10-3 and TRBJ1-2; 11 bases are a match to TRBD1. The V segment lost 6 bases and the J segment 4 bases; nucleotides outside the gene matches: 4. This CDR3 spans 14 amino acids. Germline V gene sequence: CDR1 ENHRY, CDR2 SYGVKD. CDR3 sequence (DNA): TGTGCCATCAGACCGGGACAGGGGGTCTATGGCTACACCTTC. It is translated as CAIRPGQGVYGYTF.

The gene calls are TRBV6-5 and TRBJ1-3; the D is unclear. Trimming removed 2 bases at V and 7 bases at J, with 18 bases between. This CDR3 contains 16 residues. CDR1 and CDR2 from the germline V gene are MNHEY and SVGAGI. CDR3 sequence (DNA): TGTGCCAGCAGTTACGAACGACCGGGTGCTAGCAACACCATATATTTT. This sequence encodes CASSYERPGASNTIYF.

This clone has only a few counts. The V gene is TRBV19, the J gene TRBJ2-1, with TRBD2 matching over 9 bases. Looked up from germline, CDR1 is LNHDA and CDR2 is SQIVND (reference sequence). The CDR3 extends over 15 amino acids. Trimming at V came to 3 bases and at J to 5 bases, leaving 5 bases not matched to a gene. This CDR3 is CASSIGTSPNNEQFF. CDR3 nucleotides: TGTGCCAGTAGTATTGGGACTAGCCCCAACAATGAGCAGTTCTTC.

The chain has TRBV5-1 and TRBJ2-7; D perhaps matches TRBD1 (5 bases). V lost 0 bases and J 7 bases, leaving 14 bases between the germline ends. Germline CDR1 SGHRS, CDR2 YFSETQ. This CDR3 is 14 amino acids long. The CDR3: CASSLGPGNGEQYF. For the CDR3, the DNA is TGCGCCAGCAGCTTGGGCCCAGGGAATGGGGAGCAGTACTTC.

This clone was counted a few times. The rearrangement joins TRBV29-1 to TRBJ2-1; D could derive from TRBD1 or TRBD2 (5 bases each). This CDR3 has 11 residues. CDR1 and CDR2 from the germline V gene are SQVTM and ANQGSEA. Trimming left V 8 bases short and J 4 bases short, with 9 bases between. The CDR3 loop is CSLGEYNEQFF. CDR3 sequence (DNA): TGCAGCTTAGGGGAGTACAATGAGCAGTTCTTC.

This rearrangement joins TRBV7-9 to TRBJ2-7; 11 nucleotides line up with TRBD1. Per germline, CDR1 SEHNR and CDR2 FQNEAQ (reference sequence). The CDR3 consists of 17 residues. J gave up 3 bases and V 7 bases, and 14 bases lay outside the gene matches. The CDR3 loop is CASIPQSGTGGVYEQYF. DNA for the CDR3: TGTGCCAGCATCCCCCAATCCGGGACAGGGGGTGTCTACGAGCAGTACTTC.